This T cell receptor (beta chain) stems from a study of cytotoxic CD8 clonotypes in ibrutinib-treated CLL. Study overall: Responses comprised about 24 partial and 2 complete; at median around 70 months, around 15 remained remitted and around twelve progressed. The taking of response samples occurred after a median roughly 12 months of treatment, with a range of 6 to 36. Study results and limitations: Patients with sustained remission and those progressing were sampled at differing times.

Regarding this clone: The antigen is undetermined.

V was clipped by 2 bases and J by 4 bases, with 8 bases between them. Germline V gene data show CDR1 as SGHAT and CDR2 as FQNNGV. CDR3 size: 13 residues. This table comes from immunoSEQ multiplex PCR, and its TCRdb copy is limited to in-frame clones, with some not included. The sample holds 120,000 to 150,000 clones, roughly 77% seen once. The chain combines TRBV11-2 with TRBJ1-1; the D gene is possibly TRBD1 (5 bases). Sequences were derived from PBMCs, sampled after 12 months of ibrutinib treatment. The receptor comes from a human donor with chronic lymphocytic leukemia. CDR3 DNA: TGTGCCAGCAGCTTATCAGGGCTCACTGAAGCTTTCTTT. It encodes CASSLSGLTEAFF.